Sequencing of this T cell receptor beta chain was carried out in a study of T cell responses to AZD1222 COVID-19 vaccine. Whole-study results and caveats: Clonal diversity was possibly underestimated; the donors were predominantly white British and more often female. When two AZD1222 doses had been given, Spike-specific TCR breadth and depth rose. Repertoires in all cases were sampled only once the peak T cell response had passed. Epitopes outside B.1.351 and B.1.1.7 mutated regions reportedly drew nearly half of spike TCRs.

There are a few counts of this clone. Antigen: not known. J was trimmed by 5 bases and V by 6 bases; bases with no gene match: 4. The CDR3 consists of 13 residues. Here immunoSEQ multiplex PCR was the method, and the copy in TCRdb shows in-frame clones only, minus some. In the table there are about 100,000 clones, about 88% of which are singletons. The origin of this receptor is an adult in good health. Sequences were derived from peripheral blood, sampled on day 0 of AZD1222 vaccination. V is TRBV12-3 or TRBV12-4 and J is TRBJ1-5, with TRBD1 matching 7 bases. CDR3 in DNA: TGTGCCAGCAGCCAGACAGGGTATCAGCCCCAGCATTTT. It yields the protein CASSQTGYQPQHF.